This T cell receptor (beta chain) derives from a study of human T cells and chemical hapten exposure. On the study more broadly: Small pooled library volume differences mainly caused per-sample TCR yield variation.

This CDR3 has 14 residues. CDR1 is KGHDR and CDR2 is SFDVKD in the germline V gene. V lost 6 bases and J 7 bases, leaving 15 bases between the germline ends. Details on this clonotype: Its target is not known.

One entry per CDR3 protein, called by TCRdb with MiXCR from the RACE reads. The sample contains 190,000 or so distinct CDR3 sequences, around 25% of which appear only once. Stated time point: patch test 3, about 24 weeks after DPC sensitization. Treatment noted: therapeutic diphenylcyclopropenone sensitization with weekly scalp DPC. General study findings and limits: TCRs above 1 in 1000 frequency stayed constant with DPC sensitization.

The sample here was whole blood, taken in connection with sensitization to the hapten diphenylcyclopropenone (DPC). The receptor was derived from a woman between 35 and 50 years old with alopecia areata. Some clones in this sample may be carry-over from other donors' samples. The chain carries TRBV24-1 and TRBJ2-1; D gene unclear. CDR3 loop: CATSFGPLRNEQFF. Here the CDR3 DNA reads TGTGCCACCAGTTTTGGACCCTTGAGGAATGAGCAGTTCTTC.